What follows is one TCR beta chain and its context. The assay was immunoSEQ multiplex PCR, and TCRdb's table has in-frame clones only and misses some. The sample includes hundreds of thousands of clones, roughly 83% of them seen just once. Trimming removed 4 bases from V and 2 bases from J, with 12 bases in between. CDR1 and CDR2 (germline): KGHSH, LQKENI. The CDR3 contains 15 residues. The data derive from a study of blood T cell repertoires in COVID-19. The overall study: Acute-phase and convalescent COVID-19 samples originated in the United States, Italy and Spain. In each case, the material was cDNA or gDNA derived from T cells, B-cell-depleted T cells, or PBMCs.

V gene TRBV18 combines with J gene TRBJ1-5; maybe TRBD1 (5 bases). Input material: peripheral blood. The receptor was derived from a man older than 75 with acute or convalescent COVID-19. The DNA for the CDR3 is TGTGCCAGCTCACTAAGGGGAGGGGGCAATCAGCCCCAGCATTTT. Its translation: CASSLRGGGNQPQHF.